Reported below is one T cell receptor (beta chain). Sequencing was performed with immunoSEQ multiplex PCR; in TCRdb, only in-frame clones are kept and a portion is missing. The sample carries fewer than 85,000 clones, approximately 85% recorded once. This sample is part of a study of OX40 agonist ivuxolimab in advanced cancers. Study context: All patients had ivuxolimab intravenously every 2 weeks at 0.01 to 10 mg/kg.

Trimming took off 0 bases at V and 6 bases at J, with 14 bases between the two ends. The CDR3 consists of 15 residues. From germline, CDR1 is KGHSH and CDR2 LQKENI. The V and J genes are TRBV18 and TRBJ2-5; D is possibly TRBD2 (7 bases). The sample in question was CD4+ or CD8+ T cells sorted from blood, obtained in a trial of the OX40 agonist ivuxolimab. The sequence derives from an adult with an advanced solid tumor such as melanoma, head and neck, liver or kidney cancer. The chain's CDR3 is CASSPPAGADQTQYF. The CDR3 DNA reads TGTGCCAGCTCACCACCGGCGGGGGCGGATCAGACCCAGTACTTC.